This T cell receptor (beta chain) was identified during a study of T cells in localized non-small cell lung cancer. TCRdb's table, derived via immunoSEQ multiplex PCR, lists solely in-frame clones and lacks some. The sample holds tens of thousands of clones, 65% to 85% seen once. This CDR3 has 16 residues. The germline V gene encodes CDR1 SEHNR and CDR2 FQNEAQ (reference sequence). Between the trimmed V and J ends, which lost 3 bases and 6 bases, there was a span of 20 bases. This receptor was identified in a man aged 40 to 70 with stage III squamous cell lung carcinoma. The genes are TRBV7-9 and TRBJ1-1; D remains ambiguous. The starting material was peripheral blood, obtained before any cancer treatment. The CDR3 DNA sequence: TGTGCCAGCAGCTTTCTATCGAGGGCACTTGGAGCTGAAGCTTTCTTT. Its protein is CASSFLSRALGAEAFF.